This TCR beta chain was retrieved from a study of OX40 agonist ivuxolimab in advanced cancers. Across the study: Patient treatment consisted of intravenous ivuxolimab administration every 2 weeks at 0.01 to 10 mg/kg. Under the entry rules, prior anti-PD-1, anti-PD-L1 or anti-CTLA-4 therapy was allowed, and approximately 36% had some. Those enrolled were roughly 80% male, with a mean age of around 57 years and ages from roughly 20 to 85.

This CDR3 has 16 residues. V gave up 2 bases and J gave up 4 bases; unmatched junction bases: 7. Germline CDR1 and CDR2: MNHEY and SVGAGI. Worth noting for this clone: The antigen is not known.

Study findings and constraints: Researchers report that CD8+ T cells had, on average, more expanded clones than CD4+.

TCRdb keeps only in-frame clones here, not all; method: immunoSEQ multiplex PCR. In the table there are about 150,000 clones, roughly 94% of which are singletons. This TCR was sampled from an adult with an advanced solid tumor such as melanoma, head and neck, liver or kidney cancer. The rearrangement joins TRBV6-5 to TRBJ2-1; 8 bases line up with TRBD2. The sequencing here drew on CD4+ or CD8+ T cells sorted from blood, taken in a trial of the OX40 agonist ivuxolimab. This chain's CDR3 is CASSYTQQRGYNEQFF. The DNA of the CDR3 is TGTGCCAGCAGTTACACCCAACAGCGGGGGTACAATGAGCAGTTCTTC.